The 24 T cell receptor beta chains below were found in one sample sequenced in a study of OX40 agonist ivuxolimab in advanced cancers. Assay used: immunoSEQ multiplex PCR; TCRdb lists only in-frame clones, some missing. The sample consists of tens of thousands of clones, roughly four fifths of them appearing once. Sequenced here: CD4+ or CD8+ T cells sorted from blood, sampled in a trial of the OX40 agonist ivuxolimab. These receptors all come from an adult with an advanced solid tumor such as melanoma, head and neck, liver or kidney cancer.

J is TRBJ2-6 and V is TRBV4-2; D not certain. CDR1 is LGHNA and CDR2 is YNFKEQ in the germline V gene. Trimming shortened V by 1 base and J by 0 bases, and 16 bases separated the two germline ends. This CDR3 has 19 amino acids. The CDR3: CASSQGEPGSSSGANVLTF. The DNA for the CDR3 is TGTGCCAGCAGCCAAGGGGAACCCGGATCAAGCTCTGGGGCCAACGTCCTGACTTTC.

The rearrangement uses TRBV7-2 and TRBJ2-5, with a possible D match to TRBD2 (6 bases). The CDR3 consists of 16 residues. The germline CDR1 and CDR2 sequences are SGHTA and FQGNSA. Trimming left V 5 bases short and J 3 bases short, with 19 bases between. The CDR3: CASSPGVGPVKETQYF. The CDR3 DNA reads as TGTGCCAGCAGCCCGGGGGTCGGCCCGGTAAAAGAGACCCAGTACTTC.

The DNA for the CDR3 is TGTGCCAGCATCTCTAGCGCCTACGGGGTGGCCCAGTACTTC. This encodes CASISSAYGVAQYF. This rearrangement joins TRBV7-9 to TRBJ2-5, with D possibly being TRBD2 (6 bases). CDR1 is SEHNR, CDR2 FQNEAQ, per germline (reference sequence). V lost 7 bases, J lost 9 bases, and 21 bases lay in between. The CDR3 spans 14 residues.

The V call is TRBV6-6, the J call TRBJ2-3, with 9 bases that match TRBD1. V was clipped by 0 bases and J by 1 base; unmatched bases: 2. The CDR3 is 16 residues long. Germline values: CDR1 MNHNY, CDR2 SVGAGI (reference sequence). The CDR3 sequence is CASSYSTGGGTDTQYF. CDR3 DNA: TGTGCCAGCAGTTACTCGACAGGGGGTGGCACAGATACGCAGTATTTT.

The chain joins TRBV5-4 to TRBJ1-1; no definite D call. V gave up 6 bases and J gave up 1 base, with 10 bases separating them. This CDR3 comprises 13 residues. In germline, CDR1 is SGHNT, CDR2 YYREEE (reference sequence). Written as DNA, the CDR3 is TGTGCCAGCAACCGGGGTGAGAACACTGAAGCTTTCTTT. It codes for CASNRGENTEAFF.

The chain combines TRBV29-1 with TRBJ2-1; no reliable D call. Germline-derived CDR1 and CDR2 are SQVTM and ANQGSEA. There are 14 residues in the CDR3. Between the trimmed V and J ends, which lost 4 bases and 9 bases, there was a span of 19 bases. The CDR3 loop reads CSVADPPLVTEQFF. CDR3 nucleotide sequence: TGCAGCGTTGCAGACCCCCCGTTAGTGACTGAGCAGTTCTTC.

The chain couples TRBV6-5 to TRBJ1-5; no reliable D call. Germline CDR1 is MNHEY and CDR2 is SVGAGI. The CDR3 is 16 amino acids. With 4 bases removed from V and 4 bases from J, the gap between germline ends came to 17 bases. The CDR3 coding sequence is TGTGCCAGCAGTTCCACTCTTCCGACCTCGAATCAGCCCCAGCATTTT. Its protein is CASSSTLPTSNQPQHF.

The rearrangement links TRBV5-6 to TRBJ2-7; D uncertain. Germline lookup yields CDR1 SGHDT and CDR2 YYEEEE. The CDR3 consists of 13 residues. The V end lost 1 base, the J end lost 3 bases, and 8 bases lay between the germline ends. CDR3 protein: CASSLITHYEQYF. The CDR3 coding sequence is TGTGCCAGCAGCTTGATTACTCACTACGAGCAGTACTTC.

V usage is TRBV6-5 and J usage is TRBJ2-5; TRBD2 matches at 12 bases. The germline V gene has CDR1 MNHEY and CDR2 SVGAGI. This CDR3 has 15 residues. The V and J ends lost 5 bases and 5 bases, in that order; junction bases with no gene match: 6. Here the CDR3 reads CASSLAGGVWETQYF. CDR3 coding DNA: TGTGCCAGCAGTCTAGCGGGGGGGGTTTGGGAGACCCAGTACTTC.

This clone was seen a handful of times. V is TRBV7-9 and J is TRBJ2-3, with D possibly TRBD2 on 6 matching bases. V lost 3 bases and J 8 bases, leaving 15 bases between the germline ends. CDR3 size: 14 residues. Germline V CDR1 and CDR2: SEHNR, FQNEAQ (reference sequence). The DNA for the CDR3 is TGTGCCAGCAGCTTTTCTCCGGGGGTAGGTACGCAGTATTTT. Its protein is CASSFSPGVGTQYF.

This clone was recorded at least ten times. The chain couples TRBV2 to TRBJ2-3; TRBD2 is a possible D gene (6 bases). The CDR3 runs to 16 residues. V was shortened by 3 bases and J by 4 bases, with 17 bases between the two germline ends. CDR1 and CDR2 (germline): SNHLY, FYNNEI. DNA of the CDR3: TGTGCCAGCAGTGACGTAGCGGCACAGAGGGCAGATACGCAGTATTTT. Encoded protein: CASSDVAAQRADTQYF. Based on the CDR3 plus reference TRBV2 and TRBJ2-3, the full variable domain is EPEVTQTPSHQVTQMGQEVILRCVPISNHLYFYWYRQILGQKVEFLVSFYNNEISEKSEIFDDQFSVERPDGSNFTLKIRSTKLEDSAMYFCASSDVAAQRADTQYFGPGTRLTVL.

This clone was seen a single time. The rearrangement links TRBV11-2 to TRBJ2-1; D is unresolved. The V gene lost 0 bases and the J gene lost 9 bases, with 12 bases spanning the gap. This CDR3 has 14 amino acids. The germline gives CDR1 SGHAT, CDR2 FQNNGV. The CDR3 nucleotides read TGTGCCAGCAGCTTAGAGGGGTCCCGAGGTGAGCAGTTCTTC. Protein: CASSLEGSRGEQFF.

J is TRBJ2-1 and V is TRBV30; D is unclear. Germline assignment: CDR1 GTSNPN and CDR2 SVGIG (reference sequence). This CDR3 is 13 amino acids long. The V and J ends lost 4 bases and 8 bases respectively, with 15 bases between them. CDR3 coding DNA: TGTGCCTGGAAAAAACACTACGCCGATGAGCAGTTCTTC. Translating it yields CAWKKHYADEQFF.

This clone has a handful of counts. The DNA for the CDR3 is TGCGCCAGCAGCTTGGGGACAGGGAATGGCTACACCTTC. Translated, it gives CASSLGTGNGYTF. This rearrangement joins TRBV5-1 to TRBJ1-2, with 8 positions matching TRBD1. The germline V gene has CDR1 SGHRS and CDR2 YFSETQ. With V trimmed by 0 bases and J by 6 bases, 1 base remained unmatched. There are 13 residues in the CDR3.

The chain has TRBV6-4 and TRBJ2-2, with D perhaps assigned TRBD1 or TRBD2 (5 bases each). The V end was cut by 3 bases, the J end by 8 bases, with 10 bases between. The CDR3 spans 13 residues. Germline loops: CDR1 MRHNA, CDR2 SNTAGT. The CDR3 loop is CASSDGDAGELFF. The CDR3 DNA is TGTGCCAGCAGTGATGGGGACGCGGGGGAGCTGTTTTTT.

The chain links TRBV9 to TRBJ2-7; 11 bases fit TRBD1. Germline V lookup: CDR1 SGDLS, CDR2 YYNGEE. The CDR3 runs 15 residues. The junction had 8 bases not matched to a gene; V was cut back by 0 bases and J by 9 bases. The CDR3 here is CASSVVAGQGARQYF. The DNA of the CDR3 is TGTGCCAGCAGCGTAGTAGCCGGACAGGGGGCACGGCAGTACTTC.

The chain recombines TRBV9 with TRBJ2-5, with 12 bases aligning to TRBD2. The CDR3 is 18 amino acids. Trimming cost V 3 bases and J 2 bases; bases outside gene matches: 11. Per the germline V gene, CDR1 is SGDLS and CDR2 is YYNGEE. Here the CDR3 DNA reads TGTGCCAGCAGCGCTCTAGCGGGAGGGAGAATGGAACAAGAGACCCAGTACTTC. Amino acid sequence: CASSALAGGRMEQETQYF.

The J gene is TRBJ2-1, the V gene TRBV7-9; 9 bases are a match to TRBD1. The V gene end was trimmed by 5 bases and the J gene end by 9 bases; junction bases not matched to a gene: 8. The germline V gene has CDR1 SEHNR and CDR2 FQNEAQ (reference sequence). The CDR3 spans 14 residues. The DNA for the CDR3 is TGTGCCAGCAGCCTCGGGACAGGGAAGGGTGAGCAGTTCTTC. Translating it yields CASSLGTGKGEQFF. The whole variable domain, remainder taken from reference TRBV7-9 and TRBJ2-1, is DTGVSQNPRHKITKRGQNVTFRCDPISEHNRLYWYRQTLGQGPEFLTYFQNEAQLEKSRLLSDRFSAERPKGSFSTLEIQRTEQGDSAMYLCASSLGTGKGEQFFGPGTRLTVL.

This chain connects TRBV15 to TRBJ1-1; no firm D call. The CDR3 runs to 15 residues. V lost 1 base to trimming and J lost 4 bases, with 13 bases between them. CDR1 is LNHNV, CDR2 YYDKDF, per germline (reference sequence). In DNA, the CDR3 is TGTGCCACCAGCAGAGGAACTGGGTTCGGCACTGAAGCTTTCTTT. This gives the protein CATSRGTGFGTEAFF.

The V call is TRBV18, the J call TRBJ2-5; 13 bases align to TRBD2. CDR1 and CDR2 from the germline V gene are KGHSH and LQKENI. Losses at the gene ends were 3 bases for V and 5 bases for J; bases not matched to a gene: 3. The CDR3 spans 15 residues. CDR3: CASSPGTSGIETQYF. CDR3 in DNA: TGTGCCAGCTCACCTGGGACTAGCGGGATCGAGACCCAGTACTTC.

V gene TRBV28 combines with J gene TRBJ2-7; the match to TRBD1 covers 7 bases. The CDR3 contains 14 residues. Germline lookup yields CDR1 MDHEN and CDR2 SYDVKM. With V trimmed by 9 bases and J by 5 bases, 13 bases remained unmatched. The DNA for the CDR3 is TGTGCCAGTGCCCGGGGACAGCCCCCTCACGAGCAGTACTTC. Translation: CASARGQPPHEQYF.

The rearrangement links TRBV4-3 to TRBJ2-7; 7 bases are shared with TRBD1. CDR3 length: 15 amino acids. The junction had 10 bases not matched to a gene; V was cut back by 2 bases and J by 6 bases. From germline, CDR1 is LGHNA and CDR2 YSLEER. The CDR3 sequence: CASSQPTTGQFEQYF. The CDR3 DNA is TGCGCCAGCAGCCAACCCACAACGGGACAGTTCGAGCAGTACTTC.

This sequence joins TRBV9 and TRBJ2-5; D is uncertain. CDR3 size: 13 residues. Looked up from germline, CDR1 is SGDLS and CDR2 is YYNGEE. V lost 0 bases to trimming and J lost 2 bases, with 5 bases between them. The CDR3 here is CASSVVPQETQYF. Written as DNA, the CDR3 is TGTGCCAGCAGCGTAGTTCCACAAGAGACCCAGTACTTC.

Points on this clone: The junction and the germline gene differ at one end; a read error may be behind it. This chain uses TRBV7-7 with TRBJ1-1, with 9 bases identical to TRBD1. This CDR3 spans 15 amino acids. CDR1 and CDR2 from the germline V gene are SSHAT and FNYEAQ (reference sequence). CDR3 residues: CASSSQGAGNTEAFF. CDR3 DNA sequence: TGTGCTAGCAGCTCACAGGGGGCGGGGAACACTGAAGCTTTCTTT. Filled out from reference TRBV7-7 and TRBJ1-1, the complete variable domain reads GAGVSQSPRYKVTKRGQDVTLRCDPISSHATLYWYQQALGQGPEFLTYFNYEAQPDKSGLPSDRFSAERPEGSISTLTIQRTEQRDSAMYRCASSSQGAGNTEAFFGQGTRLTVV.